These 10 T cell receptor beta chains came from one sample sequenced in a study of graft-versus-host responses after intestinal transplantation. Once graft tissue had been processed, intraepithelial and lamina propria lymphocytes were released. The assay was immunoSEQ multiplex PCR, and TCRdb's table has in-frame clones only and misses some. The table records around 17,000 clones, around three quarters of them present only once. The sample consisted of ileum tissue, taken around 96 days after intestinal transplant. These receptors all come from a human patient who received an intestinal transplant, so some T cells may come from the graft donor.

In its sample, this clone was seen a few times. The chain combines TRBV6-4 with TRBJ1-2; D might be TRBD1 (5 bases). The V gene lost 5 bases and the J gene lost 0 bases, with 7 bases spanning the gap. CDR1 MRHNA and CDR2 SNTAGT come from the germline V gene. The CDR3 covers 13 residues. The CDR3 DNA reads TGTGCCAGCAGTCCGGACACTAACTATGGCTACACCTTC. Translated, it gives CASSPDTNYGYTF.

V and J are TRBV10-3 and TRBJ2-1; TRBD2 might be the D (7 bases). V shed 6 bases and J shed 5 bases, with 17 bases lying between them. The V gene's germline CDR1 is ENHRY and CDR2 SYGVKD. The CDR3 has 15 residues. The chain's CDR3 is CAISGTTQGHNEQFF. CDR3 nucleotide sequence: TGTGCCATCAGCGGGACTACCCAGGGGCACAATGAGCAGTTCTTC.

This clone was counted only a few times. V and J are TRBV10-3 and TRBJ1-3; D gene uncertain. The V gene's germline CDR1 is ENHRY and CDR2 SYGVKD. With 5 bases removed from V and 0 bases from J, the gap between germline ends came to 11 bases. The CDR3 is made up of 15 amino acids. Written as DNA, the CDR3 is TGTGCCATCAGTTGGAACCTCCTCTCTGGAAACACCATATATTTT. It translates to CAISWNLLSGNTIYF.

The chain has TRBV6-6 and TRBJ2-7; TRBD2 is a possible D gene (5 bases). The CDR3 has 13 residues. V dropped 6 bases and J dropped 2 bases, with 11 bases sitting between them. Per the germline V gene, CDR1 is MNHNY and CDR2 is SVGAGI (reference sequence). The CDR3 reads CASSPSGTYEQYF. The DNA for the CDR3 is TGTGCCAGCAGCCCCAGCGGAACCTACGAGCAGTACTTC.

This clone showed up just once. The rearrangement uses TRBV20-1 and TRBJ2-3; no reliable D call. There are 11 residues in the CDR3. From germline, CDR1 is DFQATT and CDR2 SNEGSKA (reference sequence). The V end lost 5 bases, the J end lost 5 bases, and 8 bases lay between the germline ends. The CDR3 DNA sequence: TGCAGTGCTGGAGCCGGAGATACGCAGTATTTT. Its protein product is CSAGAGDTQYF.

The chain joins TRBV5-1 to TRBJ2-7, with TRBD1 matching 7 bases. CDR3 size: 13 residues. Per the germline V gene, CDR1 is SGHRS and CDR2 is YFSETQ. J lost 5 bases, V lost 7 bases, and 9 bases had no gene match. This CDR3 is CASRGGRGHEQYF. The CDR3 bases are TGCGCCAGCCGAGGGGGCAGGGGCCACGAGCAGTACTTC.

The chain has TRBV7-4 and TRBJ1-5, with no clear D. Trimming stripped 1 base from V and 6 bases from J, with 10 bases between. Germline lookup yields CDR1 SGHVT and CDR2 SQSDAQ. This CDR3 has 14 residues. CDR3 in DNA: TGTGCCAGCAGCTTAGAGGAGTACGGTCAGCCCCAGCATTTT. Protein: CASSLEEYGQPQHF.

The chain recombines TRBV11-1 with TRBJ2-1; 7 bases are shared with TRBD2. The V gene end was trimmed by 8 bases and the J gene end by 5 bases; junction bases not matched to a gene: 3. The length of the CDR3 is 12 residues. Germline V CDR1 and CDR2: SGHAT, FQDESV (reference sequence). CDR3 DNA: TGTGCCAGCCTCCTAGCGGACAATGAGCAGTTCTTC. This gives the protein CASLLADNEQFF.

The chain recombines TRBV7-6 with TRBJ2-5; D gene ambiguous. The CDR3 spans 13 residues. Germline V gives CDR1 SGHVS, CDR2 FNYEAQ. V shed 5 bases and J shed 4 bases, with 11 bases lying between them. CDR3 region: CASSPSSGETQYF. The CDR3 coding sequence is TGTGCCAGCAGCCCTTCTTCGGGAGAGACCCAGTACTTC.

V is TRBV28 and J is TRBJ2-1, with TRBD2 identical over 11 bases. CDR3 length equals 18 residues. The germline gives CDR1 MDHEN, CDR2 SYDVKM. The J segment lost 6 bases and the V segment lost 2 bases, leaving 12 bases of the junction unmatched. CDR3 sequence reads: CASSLIYPSGRLGNEQFF. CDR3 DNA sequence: TGTGCCAGCAGTTTAATTTATCCTAGCGGGAGGCTGGGCAATGAGCAGTTCTTC.